The clone carrying this TCR beta chain was seen repeatedly, ten times or more. Its target is not known. The source of the sample is a study of neurological immune-mediated disorders. Whole-study findings and limits: HTLV-1-associated myelopathy had the most TCR clonal expansion, while multiple sclerosis had the least, a level that fell below healthy controls. The absence of any CDR3 amino acid sequence shared by expanded clones across subjects suggests that repertoires were private in all groups.

J lost 1 base, V lost 6 bases, and 0 bases had no gene match. This CDR3 spans 13 amino acids. The unsorted libraries were prepared from 2 million PBMCs (stored at -80 C). cDNA was made by 5'RACE with 10-nucleotide random UMIs. TCRdb re-called the 5' RACE reads through MiXCR, storing one row per CDR3 protein. The table includes 46,000 or so distinct CDR3 sequences, over 9% detected once. The sample was PBMCs. The rearrangement uses TRBV12-3 or TRBV12-4 and TRBJ2-3, with 8 bases that match TRBD1. The clonotype comes from a middle-aged woman with HTLV-1-associated myelopathy (HAM/TSP). CDR3 nucleotides: TGTGCCAGCAGGACAGGGGGCACAGATACGCAGTATTTT. Protein product: CASRTGGTDTQYF.